This TCR beta chain stems from a study of preoperative IRX-2 immunotherapy in early breast cancer (dated by TCRdb to the late 2010s). The method was the immunoSEQ multiplex PCR assay. TCRdb provides this immuneACCESS table in a form limited to in-frame rearrangements. Some clones are lacking; in checked studies, under half of them reflect an unresolved V gene, and why the rest are absent is not known. The sample records 35,000 to 50,000 clones, roughly 95% of which are singletons. The ten most abundant clones make up 1.6% of the sample. The sample's treatment or condition, from its label and the paper: preoperative locoregional IRX-2 cytokine immunotherapy. The samples were obtained from a phase Ib study that tested preoperative, locoregional IRX-2 cytokine immunotherapy meant to prime immune responses. The donors were early-stage breast cancer patients who were given IRX-2 prior to surgery. Between the V and J ends, shortened by 7 bases and 3 bases respectively, the junction contains 11 bases. The CDR1 and CDR2 encoded by the germline V gene (reference sequence) are LNHDA and SQIVND. There are 13 amino acids in the CDR3, from cysteine to phenylalanine inclusive. The read is trimmed to its CDR3 DNA, 39 bases read in frame from base 1.

As to this clone: The antigen this receptor binds is unknown. No base quality values were provided; no much bigger clone lies one nucleotide off.

The TCR comes from a human donor with breast cancer. Here the sequenced sample was tumor tissue, taken after IRX-2 immunotherapy. The sequence links TRBV19 to TRBJ2-3; tentative D gene TRBD2, with 5 bases matching. The CDR3 protein is CASKQDSTDTQYF. The DNA reads TGTGCCAGTAAGCAGGACTCGACAGATACGCAGTATTTT.